This TCR beta chain was identified during a study of T cells in Graves' hyperthyroidism and ophthalmopathy (dated by TCRdb to between 2018 and 2021). Study-wide context: Peripheral blood samples were taken at initial diagnosis, before any treatment was given. A discovery cohort of fewer than 110 patients, about 40 with Graves' ophthalmopathy and about 60 with stable Graves' hyperthyroidism, was used to find distinguishing TCR V-J signatures. Whether ophthalmopathy could be predicted prospectively was tested in an independent validation cohort made up of about 18 hyperthyroidism patients plus 17 patients who later progressed to ophthalmopathy. For training and testing, the 110 or so patients in the discovery cohort were randomly divided in a 7:3 ratio. The study also compared thyroid tissue and blood T-cell repertoires from about 6 Graves' hyperthyroidism patients. After blood sampling, hyperthyroidism patients were treated with methimazole at a starting dose of 30 mg daily, and ophthalmopathy patients were treated with high-dose intravenous methylprednisolone. The paper reports TCR Vbeta CDR3 sequencing of approximately 140 peripheral blood samples: 40 or so ophthalmopathy, about 75 hyperthyroidism and around 17 progressor patients.

This clonotype has only a few counts. What antigen it recognizes has not been identified. The sample holds no much larger clone one base away, and base qualities are not on file. In the ophthalmopathy patients, disease was moderately to severely active, with a Clinical Activity Score of 3 or more, a NOSPECS grade of 4 or more, and a duration of less than 3 months. Any patient with an uncontrolled infection, another autoimmune disease, pregnancy or lactation was excluded. Diagnoses were based on clinical symptoms, serum thyroxine and TRAb, thyroid ultrasound and orbital computed tomography. PBMCs were isolated from approximately 10 ml of fresh peripheral blood by Ficoll-Paque density gradient centrifugation. Total RNA was extracted with Trizol reagent, and quality was checked on an Agilent 2100 Bioanalyzer. TCR beta CDR3 regions were amplified from RNA transcripts. The first round of RT-PCR for the TCR CDR3 was performed with the HTBI primer set and the Qiagen OneStep RT-PCR kit. Libraries were constructed in a second round of multiplex PCR, after which size selection and purification were performed. The libraries were sequenced on an Illumina HiSeq2000 using paired-end 100 bp reads. From the authors' description of their analysis: SOAPnuke was used to process the raw data, with reads discarded if the reads contained adapters or uncalled bases, had a mean Phred below 15, or lacked an exact constant-primer or identifier match. High-quality paired reads were merged using COPE v1.2.5, and each unique nucleotide sequence was defined as a clonotype. MiTCR v1.1 was used to align clonotypes to the IMGT TRBV, TRBD and TRBJ reference segments. Only V-J combinations with frequency above 0.0001, covering 99% to 99.2% of repertoires, were analysed. A TCS score was defined as the ratio of F50 (clonal expansion) to E x V (chaos), with BLOSUM62-based TCRdist applied between CDR3 peptides within each V-J. Welch's t-statistics and random forest reduced some 510 V-J features to about 13, which were used in a naive Bayes classifier (R e1071). The public sequencing data were trimmed at Q25 with fastp and processed into clonotypes with MiXCR by TCRdb, which kept only in-frame beta chains. Each CDR3 protein appears once, grouped with its most common genes and DNA. TCRdb assigned the V and J calls; the authors' analysis was not used. The sample contains more than 500,000 distinct CDR3 sequences, around 15% of them found a single time. The ten largest clonotypes hold over 25% of the sample.

The germline V gene (reference sequence) provides CDR1 MNHEY and CDR2 SMNVEV. The V and J ends are trimmed by 2 bases and 5 bases, leaving 8 bases between them. The CDR3 runs 13 amino acids, cysteine and phenylalanine included. Solely the CDR3 DNA is kept, with 39 bases framed from the first base. Beyond this particular receptor, the publication reports: During validation, the model predicted progression to ophthalmopathy a median of approximately 6 months ahead of onset, with roughly 65% sensitivity and about 72% specificity. Most expanded thyroid clonotypes (frequency above 0.001) were also found in blood, which suggests that blood repertoires may mirror thyroid immune responses. No statistical method was used to fix the sample size in advance, and group allocation was not hidden from the investigators. A 13 V-J signature model separated ophthalmopathy from stable hyperthyroidism, with approximately 87% sensitivity and 81% to 83% specificity in cross-validation and 80%/75% in testing.

Specimen: blood. The TCR sequence derives from a woman under 40 with Graves' ophthalmopathy. The sequence is built from TRBV27 and TRBJ2-3, with the D gene not clear enough to name. The CDR3 amino acid sequence is: CASSLQREDTQYF. The sequence in DNA is TGTGCCAGCAGTTTACAACGAGAAGATACGCAGTATTTT.